This T cell receptor beta chain stems from a study of graft-versus-host responses after intestinal transplantation. Study-wide context: Recipients received multivisceral, liver-intestinal, or isolated intestinal transplants. The recipients all started with anti-thymocyte globulin induction and then took tacrolimus and steroids for about three years. Regarding the study as a whole: The marrow of recipients harbored GvH clones, and ileum or blood showed some of them first. Among circulating GvH clones, peak levels were associated with early post-transplant declines in HvG clones.

On this clone itself: Antigen: not known.

Sequencing was performed with immunoSEQ multiplex PCR; in TCRdb, only in-frame clones are kept and a portion is missing. The sample consists of 35,000 to 45,000 clones, more than 90% of them appearing once. Germline lookup yields CDR1 MNHEY and CDR2 SMNVEV (reference sequence). J lost 2 bases, V lost 1 base, and 9 bases had no gene match. This CDR3 comprises 17 residues. The sample in question was unstimulated CD8+ T cells sorted from spleen or lymph node cells, obtained before transplant. This TCR came from a human donor who was the organ donor for an intestinal transplant. The chain recombines TRBV27 with TRBJ2-3; 7 bases match TRBD2. Here the CDR3 reads CASSLWSSGAPTDTQYF. CDR3 coding DNA: TGTGCCAGCAGTTTATGGTCCAGCGGGGCCCCCACAGATACGCAGTATTTT.